These 26 T cell receptor beta chains came from one sample sequenced in a study of cytomegalovirus exposure and HLA in healthy donors (dated by TCRdb to about 2017). Libraries were prepared through the immunoSEQ multiplex PCR assay. The multiplex PCR relied on a mix of 60 forward primers for TCR Vbeta segments and 13 reverse primers for TCR Jbeta segments. Not all clones reach the TCRdb copy of this immuneACCESS table, which keeps in-frame sequences only. Checked studies attribute under half of the gap to unresolved V genes and leave the rest unexplained. The sample table holds approximately 150,000 clones, of which 77% were seen once. Of the sample, 1.5% to 2% is held by the ten largest clones. Sequencing input: PBMCs. These TCRs come from a female donor in good health and CMV-seronegative.

The rearrangement links TRBV7-2 to TRBJ2-1; 14 bases map to TRBD2. Looked up from germline, CDR1 is SGHTA and CDR2 is FQGNSA. With 5 bases clipped from V and 4 bases from J, the junction kept 7 bases outside the gene matches. The CDR3 is 17 residues long. CDR3 nucleotide sequence: TGTGCCAGCAGCCCGACTAGCGGGGGGGCGGCGTACAATGAGCAGTTCTTC. Amino acid sequence: CASSPTSGGAAYNEQFF.

V usage is TRBV18 and J usage is TRBJ2-2; D possibly corresponds to TRBD2 (5 bases). V shed 6 bases and J shed 1 base, with 9 bases lying between them. Looked up from germline, CDR1 is KGHSH and CDR2 is LQKENI. This CDR3 region has 14 residues. For the CDR3, the DNA is TGTGCCAGCTCCGTACTAGAGAACACCGGGGAGCTGTTTTTT. Its protein product is CASSVLENTGELFF.

This chain uses TRBV11-1 with TRBJ2-7; D is possibly TRBD1 (5 bases). The CDR3 contains 15 residues. Germline CDR1 is SGHAT and CDR2 is FQDESV (reference sequence). V lost 5 bases, J lost 3 bases, and 17 bases lay in between. CDR3 residues: CASSLGKSTGYEQYF. CDR3 coding DNA: TGTGCCAGCAGCCTCGGCAAAAGTACAGGCTACGAGCAGTACTTC.

In this sample, this clone turned up a few times. The chain has TRBV18 and TRBJ1-1; D remains unclear. Trimming stripped 3 bases from V and 8 bases from J, with 10 bases between. Germline CDR1 KGHSH, CDR2 LQKENI. The CDR3 is 12 amino acids. The CDR3 DNA reads as TGTGCCAGCTCACCGGCCCCGTCGGAAGCTTTCTTT. It yields the protein CASSPAPSEAFF.

The chain couples TRBV9 to TRBJ1-6; TRBD1 matches 9 bases. Germline V lookup: CDR1 SGDLS, CDR2 YYNGEE. The CDR3 is 15 amino acids. V lost 4 bases and J lost 7; bases outside the gene matches: 6. Here the CDR3 reads CASSPGTGSNSPLHF. The CDR3, as DNA: TGTGCCAGCAGCCCCGGGACAGGGAGCAATTCACCCCTCCACTTT. Filled out from reference TRBV9 and TRBJ1-6, the complete variable domain reads DSGVTQTPKHLITATGQRVTLRCSPRSGDLSVYWYQQSLDQGLQFLIQYYNGEERAKGNILERFSAQQFPDLHSELNLSSLELGDSALYFCASSPGTGSNSPLHFGNGTRLTVT.

The chain joins TRBV29-1 to TRBJ1-2; D gene unclear. Germline assignment: CDR1 SQVTM and CDR2 ANQGSEA. The CDR3 consists of 12 residues. The V end lost 5 bases, the J end lost 0 bases, and 7 bases lay between the germline ends. The CDR3 nucleotides are TGCAGCGTTCCACAAGCTAACTATGGCTACACCTTC. Translation: CSVPQANYGYTF.

CDR3 protein: CASSFRQGPNEKLFF. CDR3 coding DNA: TGCGCCAGCAGCTTTCGACAGGGGCCTAATGAAAAACTGTTTTTT. The genes are TRBV5-1 and TRBJ1-4, with 8 bases aligning to TRBD1. J lost 3 bases, V lost 2 bases, and 3 bases had no gene match. This CDR3 region has 15 residues. Per germline, CDR1 SGHRS and CDR2 YFSETQ.

This clone was detected a few times. The genes are TRBV9 and TRBJ1-3; 11 nucleotides align to TRBD1. This CDR3 region has 17 residues. The germline V gene encodes CDR1 SGDLS and CDR2 YYNGEE. J was trimmed by 3 bases and V by 1 base; bases with no gene match: 6. In DNA form, the CDR3 reads TGTGCCAGCAGCGTACCCACCGGGACAGGGGGTGGAAACACCATATATTTT. Its protein product is CASSVPTGTGGGNTIYF.

The rearrangement uses TRBV6-1 and TRBJ1-2, with TRBD1 matching 8 bases. In germline, CDR1 is MNHNS, CDR2 SASEGT. V dropped 2 bases and J dropped 5; count of bases not matched to a gene: 16. The CDR3 contains 18 residues. The CDR3 nucleotides are TGTGCCAGCAGTGAACCCCCCCCCGACAGGGGTTCGTTATATGGCTACACCTTC. Amino acids: CASSEPPPDRGSLYGYTF.

The rearrangement links TRBV12-5 to TRBJ2-1, with 8 nucleotides matching TRBD1. CDR3 size: 17 residues. CDR1 and CDR2 (germline): LGHNT, FRNRAP. Trimming took 5 bases from V and 2 from J; bases not matched to a gene: 11. CDR3 residues: CASGIGAGGATYNEQFF. The CDR3 coding sequence is TGTGCTAGTGGTATAGGAGCAGGGGGCGCGACCTACAATGAGCAGTTCTTC.

V is TRBV28 and J is TRBJ1-1; 12 nucleotides align to TRBD1. Unmatched junction bases numbered 3, after V lost 6 bases and J lost 7 bases. Germline V lookup: CDR1 MDHEN, CDR2 SYDVKM. This CDR3 has 13 amino acids. The chain's CDR3 is CASRGQGAFEAFF. The CDR3 DNA sequence: TGTGCCAGCAGGGGACAGGGGGCATTTGAAGCTTTCTTT.

The rearrangement uses TRBV25-1 and TRBJ1-4; 8 bases fit TRBD1. The germline V gene encodes CDR1 MGHDK and CDR2 SYGVNS. V dropped 4 bases and J dropped 4; count of bases not matched to a gene: 5. This CDR3 spans 15 amino acids. The CDR3 sequence is CASSGWTGFNEKLFF. CDR3 bases: TGTGCCAGCAGTGGATGGACAGGGTTTAATGAAAAACTGTTTTTT.

The chain joins TRBV10-3 to TRBJ2-7; TRBD2 matches at 9 bases. After removal of 3 bases from V and 3 bases from J, the junction contained 15 bases not matched to a gene. Germline CDR1 reads ENHRY; CDR2 reads SYGVKD. This CDR3 region has 18 residues. As DNA, the CDR3 is TGTGCCATCAGTGAAATGAAGGAGGGGGCTAGCGGGAACTACGAGCAGTACTTC. Protein product: CAISEMKEGASGNYEQYF.

The chain recombines TRBV5-1 with TRBJ2-1, with TRBD1 identical over 8 bases. CDR1 is SGHRS and CDR2 is YFSETQ in the germline V gene. Losses at the gene ends were 0 bases for V and 5 bases for J; bases not matched to a gene: 4. This CDR3 is built from 15 residues. For the CDR3, the DNA is TGCGCCAGCAGCTTGGGGACAGGGAGAGACAATGAGCAGTTCTTC. This gives the protein CASSLGTGRDNEQFF.

The chain combines TRBV30 with TRBJ2-3; 9 bases are shared with TRBD2. Trimming cost V 2 bases and J 4 bases; bases outside gene matches: 7. This CDR3 comprises 15 residues. Germline loops: CDR1 GTSNPN, CDR2 SVGIG (reference sequence). This chain's CDR3 is CAWSMLAGIADTQYF. CDR3 DNA sequence: TGTGCCTGGAGTATGCTAGCGGGAATCGCAGATACGCAGTATTTT.

CDR3 DNA sequence: TGTGCCAGCAGACGGGACAGCTACGAGCAGTACTTC. Its protein product is CASRRDSYEQYF. The chain combines TRBV6-1 with TRBJ2-7; 7 bases agree with TRBD1. There are 12 residues in the CDR3. Unmatched junction bases numbered 2, after V lost 6 bases and J lost 3 bases. Germline CDR1 reads MNHNS; CDR2 reads SASEGT.

CDR3 DNA sequence: TGTGCCAGCAGCTTAGGGCAGGGAAATCAGCCCCAGCATTTT. It translates to CASSLGQGNQPQHF. The chain recombines TRBV13 with TRBJ1-5, with a possible D match to TRBD1 (5 bases). The CDR3 spans 14 residues. Germline V gene data show CDR1 as PRHDT and CDR2 as FYEKMQ (reference sequence). V was pared by 0 bases and J by 4 bases, with 7 bases between. The full variable domain, its missing parts supplied by reference TRBV13 and TRBJ1-5, is AAGVIQSPRHLIKEKRETATLKCYPIPRHDTVYWYQQGPGQDPQFLISFYEKMQSDKGSIPDRFSAQQFSDYHSELNMSSLELGDSALYFCASSLGQGNQPQHFGDGTRLSIL.

This sequence joins TRBV18 and TRBJ1-2, with TRBD1 matching 7 bases. This CDR3 spans 13 amino acids. Germline CDR1 is KGHSH and CDR2 is LQKENI. J was trimmed by 6 bases and V by 5 bases; bases with no gene match: 6. Here the CDR3 DNA reads TGTGCCAGCTCAAGACAGGGTTTAAATGGCTACACCTTC. Translating gives CASSRQGLNGYTF.

The chain has TRBV20-1 and TRBJ1-5; D might be TRBD1 (5 bases). There are 11 residues in the CDR3. V lost 5 bases, J lost 4 bases, and 6 bases lay in between. Germline lookup yields CDR1 DFQATT and CDR2 SNEGSKA (reference sequence). The CDR3 sequence: CSADRNQPQHF. The CDR3 coding sequence is TGCAGTGCTGACAGAAATCAGCCCCAGCATTTT.

The J gene is TRBJ1-2, the V gene TRBV30; D is undetermined. Trimming took off 2 bases at V and 10 bases at J, with 14 bases between the two ends. The germline V gene has CDR1 GTSNPN and CDR2 SVGIG (reference sequence). The CDR3 consists of 12 residues. The chain's CDR3 is CAWSRYSQVYTF. The DNA of the CDR3 is TGTGCCTGGAGTAGGTACAGCCAAGTCTACACCTTC.

This clone was detected once. The germline gene is not matched at one end of the junction; a read error may be the cause. Other DNA sequences in the sample encode the same CDR3. The gene calls are TRBV28 and TRBJ2-7; 8 nucleotides match TRBD1. From germline, CDR1 is MDHEN and CDR2 SYDVKM. CDR3 length equals 16 residues. CDR3: CASSLPPGGGAYEQYF. The CDR3 DNA sequence: TGTGCCAGCAGTTTACCCCCAGGGGGCGGGGCCTACGAGCAGTACTTT.

The J gene is TRBJ2-1, the V gene TRBV19; 12 bases line up with TRBD1. The V and J ends lost 4 bases and 3 bases, in that order; junction bases with no gene match: 4. Germline CDR1 is LNHDA and CDR2 is SQIVND (reference sequence). The CDR3 sequence is 16 residues long. CDR3 sequence: CASSNGTGGVYNEQFF. The CDR3 nucleotides read TGTGCCAGTAGTAACGGGACAGGGGGCGTCTACAATGAGCAGTTCTTC. The full variable domain, with the rest looked up from reference TRBV19 and TRBJ2-1, is DGGITQSPKYLFRKEGQNVTLSCEQNLNHDAMYWYRQDPGQGLRLIYYSQIVNDFQKGDIAEGYSVSREKKESFPLTVTSAQKNPTAFYLCASSNGTGGVYNEQFFGPGTRLTVL.

V is TRBV6-5 and J is TRBJ1-1; 9 bases fit TRBD1. The CDR3 has 14 amino acids. Germline values: CDR1 MNHEY, CDR2 SVGAGI. Trimming removed 1 base from V and 10 bases from J; junction bases left unmatched: 7. The CDR3: CASSYFRDRVVAFF. The CDR3 DNA sequence: TGTGCCAGCAGTTACTTCCGGGACAGGGTGGTAGCTTTCTTT.

This clone was seen only a few times. The rearrangement joins TRBV2 to TRBJ2-7; 9 nucleotides line up with TRBD1. The V gene's germline CDR1 is SNHLY and CDR2 FYNNEI. CDR3 length: 17 residues. The trim removed 3 bases at V and 0 bases at J, leaving 9 bases unmatched. The CDR3 DNA sequence: TGTGCCAGCAGTGATAGAGACCGGGACAGGGCCTCCTACGAGCAGTACTTC. Protein sequence: CASSDRDRDRASYEQYF. Based on the CDR3 plus reference TRBV2 and TRBJ2-7, the full variable domain is EPEVTQTPSHQVTQMGQEVILRCVPISNHLYFYWYRQILGQKVEFLVSFYNNEISEKSEIFDDQFSVERPDGSNFTLKIRSTKLEDSAMYFCASSDRDRDRASYEQYFGPGTRLTVT.

This chain links TRBV6-1 with TRBJ1-1; tentative D call: TRBD1 (5 bases). Germline V gene data show CDR1 as MNHNS and CDR2 as SASEGT. Trimming stripped 5 bases from V and 1 base from J, with 11 bases between. CDR3 length: 14 residues. The CDR3 nucleotides read TGTGCCAGCAGTAGGGGCGTTGGGAACACTGAAGCTTTCTTT. This codes for CASSRGVGNTEAFF.

J is TRBJ1-2 and V is TRBV6-6; 10 bases line up with TRBD1. After removal of 2 bases from V and 6 bases from J, the junction contained 6 bases not matched to a gene. This CDR3 has 15 amino acids. CDR1 and CDR2 from the germline V gene are MNHNY and SVGAGI (reference sequence). CDR3 nucleotides: TGTGCCAGCAGTTACCCCACGGACAGGGGGGATGGCTACACCTTC. Translating it yields CASSYPTDRGDGYTF.